The 16 T cell receptor beta chains below come from one sample, sequenced in a study of OX40 agonist ivuxolimab in advanced cancers. Method: immunoSEQ multiplex PCR; TCRdb's copy keeps in-frame clones and lacks some. The sample holds about 27,000 clones; around 80% are singletons and the top ten take about 29%. This sample comprised CD4+ or CD8+ T cells sorted from blood, obtained in a trial of the OX40 agonist ivuxolimab. These receptors were obtained from an adult with an advanced solid tumor such as melanoma, head and neck, liver or kidney cancer.

This chain connects TRBV5-6 to TRBJ2-7, with D possibly called TRBD1 or TRBD2 (5 bases each). Deletions cut 7 bases from V and 4 bases from J, with 9 bases between. Germline V gene data show CDR1 as SGHDT and CDR2 as YYEEEE. This CDR3 is 11 amino acids long. The CDR3 DNA reads as TGTGCCAGCGGCTGGGGGTACGAGCAGTACTTC. Amino acid sequence: CASGWGYEQYF. The full variable domain, completed using reference TRBV5-6 and TRBJ2-7, is DAGVTQSPTHLIKTRGQQVTLRCSPKSGHDTVSWYQQALGQGPQFIFQYYEEEERQRGNFPDRFSGHQFPNYSSELNVNALLLGDSALYLCASGWGYEQYFGPGTRLTVT.

The rearrangement joins TRBV7-9 to TRBJ2-1; the D gene could be TRBD1 or TRBD2 (5 bases each). Trimming left V 5 bases short and J 3 bases short, with 11 bases between. CDR3 length equals 14 residues. Germline CDR1 is SEHNR and CDR2 is FQNEAQ (reference sequence). The CDR3 nucleotides read TGTGCCAGCAGCGAGGGACCCCACTACAATGAGCAGTTCTTC. It is translated as CASSEGPHYNEQFF.

In this sample, this clone is large (0.1 to 1%). The chain is built from TRBV28 and TRBJ2-4; D is possibly TRBD1 or TRBD2 (6 bases each). The germline V gene has CDR1 MDHEN and CDR2 SYDVKM. The CDR3 contains 18 residues. V lost 2 bases and J 1 base, leaving 18 bases between the germline ends. The CDR3 reads CASSLIVGGVDAKNIQYF. The CDR3 DNA reads as TGTGCCAGCAGTTTAATAGTGGGGGGCGTCGACGCCAAAAACATTCAGTACTTC.

This sequence joins TRBV5-4 and TRBJ2-3, with 9 bases identical to TRBD2. Trimming removed 4 bases from V and 4 bases from J; junction bases left unmatched: 13. Germline loops: CDR1 SGHNT, CDR2 YYREEE (reference sequence). The CDR3 totals 17 residues. The CDR3 loop reads CASSSARLAGSADTQYF. CDR3 DNA sequence: TGTGCCAGCAGCAGTGCGCGGCTAGCGGGGAGCGCAGATACGCAGTATTTT.

In the case of this clone: One end of the junction does not line up with germline, which may come from a read error. The chain is built from TRBV7-7 and TRBJ2-5; tentatively, D is TRBD2 (6 bases). Germline V gene sequence: CDR1 SSHAT, CDR2 FNYEAQ (reference sequence). This CDR3 spans 15 amino acids. In DNA form, the CDR3 reads TGTGCTAGCAGCGAGGGAGTAGCGGTCCAAGAGACCCAGTACTTC. This codes for CASSEGVAVQETQYF.

CDR3 in amino acids: CASSQGLDRNYEQYF. CDR3 nucleotide sequence: TGTGCCAGCAGCCAAGGCCTGGACAGGAATTACGAGCAGTACTTC. The chain links TRBV14 to TRBJ2-7, with TRBD1 identical over 7 bases. V was clipped by 1 base and J by 4 bases; unmatched bases: 7. The CDR3 consists of 15 residues. Germline CDR1 SGHDN, CDR2 FVKESK.

The chain has TRBV6-4 and TRBJ2-1; D not resolved. CDR1 MRHNA and CDR2 SNTAGT come from the germline V gene. Trimming cost V 1 base and J 0 bases, with 10 bases left between them. This CDR3 contains 16 residues. DNA of the CDR3: TGTGCCAGCAGTGACTTGGCGGAGAGCTCCTACAATGAGCAGTTCTTC. It translates to CASSDLAESSYNEQFF.

This clone has a single count. The CDR3 coding sequence is TGTGCCAGCAGCGTTAGCGGGGGGGCATTCAATGAGCAGTTCTTC. This codes for CASSVSGGAFNEQFF. V and J are TRBV13 and TRBJ2-1, with 11 bases lining up with TRBD2. The germline V gene encodes CDR1 PRHDT and CDR2 FYEKMQ (reference sequence). The V gene end was trimmed by 5 bases and the J gene end by 6 bases; junction bases not matched to a gene: 6. This CDR3 has 15 amino acids.

This chain uses TRBV10-2 with TRBJ1-2; no definite D call. The CDR3 totals 13 residues. V dropped 3 bases and J dropped 8 bases, with 13 bases sitting between them. CDR1 is WSHSY and CDR2 is SAAADI in the germline V gene. CDR3 sequence: CASSDGGTNGYTF. In nucleotides, the CDR3 is TGCGCCAGCAGTGATGGCGGAACTAACGGCTACACCTTC.

This clone was recorded a few times. The chain combines TRBV6-5 with TRBJ2-1; tentative D call: TRBD1 (6 bases). This CDR3 spans 16 amino acids. Per germline, CDR1 MNHEY and CDR2 SVGAGI. Trimming stripped 0 bases from V and 6 bases from J, with 15 bases between. CDR3 nucleotides: TGTGCCAGCAGTTACTCGATTGGGGGCGAATTCAATGAGCAGTTCTTC. It codes for CASSYSIGGEFNEQFF.

CDR3 amino acids: CASSISRTAEQYF. CDR3 coding DNA: TGTGCCAGTAGTATTTCCCGGACAGCTGAGCAGTACTTC. J is TRBJ2-7 and V is TRBV19; the D gene is possibly TRBD1 (6 bases). Per germline, CDR1 LNHDA and CDR2 SQIVND (reference sequence). V was trimmed by 3 bases and J by 7 bases, leaving 13 bases between them. This CDR3 has 13 amino acids.

Many counts were recorded for this clone. V is TRBV2 and J is TRBJ2-7; no firm D call. CDR3 size: 12 residues. Trimming removed 6 bases from V and 3 bases from J, with 9 bases in between. Germline values: CDR1 SNHLY, CDR2 FYNNEI. DNA for the CDR3: TGTGCCAGCAGCCGAGTTTACTACGAGCAGTACTTC. Translating gives CASSRVYYEQYF.

The chain combines TRBV6-5 with TRBJ1-5, with TRBD1 as a possible D gene (6 bases). Germline CDR1 MNHEY, CDR2 SVGAGI. CDR3 size: 13 residues. The V end was cut by 6 bases, the J end by 5 bases, with 11 bases between. The CDR3 sequence: CASRTGSHQPQHF. In DNA form, the CDR3 reads TGTGCCAGCAGAACAGGGTCGCATCAGCCCCAGCATTTT.

A few counts support this clone. The chain has TRBV5-1 and TRBJ2-7; 9 nucleotides match TRBD1. The CDR3 consists of 15 residues. V was pared by 4 bases and J by 4 bases, with 9 bases of the junction left unmatched. Germline lookup yields CDR1 SGHRS and CDR2 YFSETQ. The CDR3 nucleotides are TGCGCCAGCAGCATTTCGACAGGGGGAGGTTACGAGCAGTACTTC. Its translation: CASSISTGGGYEQYF.

CDR3: CSAEGTGGDNYGYTF. The CDR3 region has the DNA TGCAGCGCCGAAGGGACAGGGGGCGATAACTATGGCTACACCTTC. This rearrangement joins TRBV29-1 to TRBJ1-2; 12 positions agree with TRBD1. The J segment lost 1 base and the V segment lost 7 bases, leaving 7 bases of the junction unmatched. Germline V lookup: CDR1 SQVTM, CDR2 ANQGSEA. There are 15 residues in the CDR3.

V gene TRBV11-3 combines with J gene TRBJ2-6; 13 bases are a match to TRBD2. CDR3 length: 19 residues. V shed 4 bases and J 2 bases; nucleotides not matched to a gene: 8. Germline V CDR1 and CDR2: SGHNT, YENEEA. The CDR3 loop reads CASSSRLAGGLAGANVLTF. CDR3 coding DNA: TGTGCCAGCAGCTCCCGACTAGCGGGAGGATTGGCTGGGGCCAACGTCCTGACTTTC.